The present T cell receptor (beta chain) was sequenced within a study of shared clonotypes between healthy human individuals. For every subset, genomic DNA was evenly distributed across several immunoSEQ plates. Clones were sequenced by immunoSEQ multiplex PCR, and TCRdb holds only the in-frame ones, with some missing. The sample consists of 600,000 to 750,000 clones, 72% of them appearing once. Donation came from healthy HIV-negative adults that had no recent acute infections or vaccinations. Trimming removed 8 bases from V and 5 bases from J; junction bases left unmatched: 8. Germline lookup yields CDR1 WSHSY and CDR2 SAAADI. This CDR3 region has 15 residues.

The chain is built from TRBV10-2 and TRBJ2-2; TRBD2 agrees at 10 bases. The specimen was memory CD4+ T cells sorted from blood. Subset meaning: CD45RA-negative fraction. The clonotype was recovered from a woman in her twenties or thirties in good health. The CDR3 nucleotides are TGCGCCAGCCGCGAACCTAGCGGGAGTACCGGGGAGCTGTTTTTT. It yields the protein CASREPSGSTGELFF.